A single sample gave rise to the 20 T cell receptor beta chains below, sequenced in a study of cytomegalovirus exposure and HLA in healthy donors. The PCR employed 60 Vbeta primers together with 13 Jbeta primers. Data came from immunoSEQ multiplex PCR; TCRdb stores just in-frame clones and leaves some out. The profile shows approximately 210,000 clones, more than 60% of them singletons. Sequencing input: PBMCs. The receptors originated from a woman aged 30 to 39 in good health and CMV-seropositive.

The V call is TRBV27, the J call TRBJ2-7, with D possibly TRBD2 on 6 matching bases. This CDR3 is built from 13 residues. Trimming took off 6 bases at V and 3 bases at J, with 12 bases between the two ends. Germline values: CDR1 MNHEY, CDR2 SMNVEV (reference sequence). The DNA for the CDR3 is TGTGCCAGCAGGGGGACTCTTCTCTACGAGCAGTACTTC. This encodes CASRGTLLYEQYF.

In its sample, this clone was seen a few times. The rearrangement uses TRBV28 and TRBJ2-2; 15 nucleotides agree with TRBD2. V lost 2 bases and J lost 4; bases outside the gene matches: 2. The CDR3 covers 17 residues. Germline lookup yields CDR1 MDHEN and CDR2 SYDVKM. The DNA for the CDR3 is TGTGCCAGCAGTTTAAGGACTAGCGGGAGGGGCACCGGGGAGCTGTTTTTT. It is translated as CASSLRTSGRGTGELFF. Together with reference TRBV28 and TRBJ2-2, the CDR3 gives the full variable domain: DVKVTQSSRYLVKRTGEKVFLECVQDMDHENMFWYRQDPGLGLRLIYFSYDVKMKEKGDIPEGYSVSREKKERFSLILESASTNQTSMYLCASSLRTSGRGTGELFFGEGSRLTVL.

This clone was found once. The chain recombines TRBV4-3 with TRBJ2-2; no clear D. CDR3 length: 15 residues. Germline lookup yields CDR1 LGHNA and CDR2 YSLEER. The V gene lost 4 bases and the J gene lost 4 bases, with 13 bases spanning the gap. The CDR3, as DNA: TGCGCCAGCAGCCTATCTGCGAGTAGCACCGGGGAGCTGTTTTTT. This encodes CASSLSASSTGELFF.

A note on this clone: Mismatch with germline at one junction end may stem from a read error. V gene TRBV20-1 combines with J gene TRBJ1-1; D gene unclear. CDR1 and CDR2 from the germline V gene are DFQATT and SNEGSKA (reference sequence). The CDR3 loop spans 9 amino acids. CDR3 coding DNA: TGCAGTGCTAGTTCCCCCCTACTCTTT. Translation: CSASSPLLF.

V and J are TRBV10-3 and TRBJ2-7; no definite D call. Between the trimmed V and J ends, which lost 4 bases and 2 bases, there was a span of 12 bases. Germline V gene lookup returns CDR1 ENHRY and CDR2 SYGVKD. This CDR3 spans 14 amino acids. Written as DNA, the CDR3 is TGTGCCATCAGTGGTTACGACAAAGCCTACGAGCAGTACTTC. Protein: CAISGYDKAYEQYF.

The chain combines TRBV5-4 with TRBJ2-7; TRBD2 matches 13 bases. CDR3 length: 15 amino acids. Germline V lookup: CDR1 SGHNT, CDR2 YYREEE (reference sequence). The V gene end was trimmed by 4 bases and the J gene end by 2 bases; junction bases not matched to a gene: 3. CDR3 DNA sequence: TGTGCCAGCAGCGGGGGACTAGCGGGACCCTACGAGCAGTACTTC. Translated: CASSGGLAGPYEQYF.

The V and J genes are TRBV7-9 and TRBJ1-3, with 10 bases matching TRBD1. The CDR3 has 16 amino acids. Germline CDR1 and CDR2: SEHNR and FQNEAQ (reference sequence). Trimming removed 3 bases from V and 1 base from J; junction bases left unmatched: 3. In DNA form, the CDR3 reads TGTGCCAGCAGCTTGGACAGGGGGGTTTCTGGAAACACCATATATTTT. Translated: CASSLDRGVSGNTIYF.

The chain uses TRBV11-2 and TRBJ2-5; 9 bases are shared with TRBD2. Trimming took 1 base from V and 4 from J; bases not matched to a gene: 4. This CDR3 is built from 15 residues. CDR1 is SGHAT and CDR2 is FQNNGV in the germline V gene. CDR3: CASSLGPSGVETQYF. In DNA, the CDR3 is TGTGCCAGCAGCTTAGGGCCTAGCGGGGTAGAGACCCAGTACTTC.

This clone has more than one count but fewer than ten. The chain recombines TRBV18 with TRBJ1-6, with 10 bases aligning to TRBD1. Trimming cost V 6 bases and J 8 bases; bases outside gene matches: 7. The CDR3 runs 15 residues. Germline V CDR1 and CDR2: KGHSH, LQKENI. CDR3 loop: CASSEAGTGDSPLHF. The CDR3 coding sequence is TGTGCCAGCTCCGAAGCCGGGACAGGGGATTCACCCCTCCACTTT.

This CDR3 reads CAISEDRVDEKLFF. CDR3 in DNA: TGTGCCATCAGTGAGGACAGGGTGGACGAAAAACTGTTTTTT. The gene calls are TRBV10-3 and TRBJ1-4; 7 bases are a match to TRBD1. CDR1 and CDR2 (germline): ENHRY, SYGVKD. This CDR3 region has 14 residues. V was clipped by 2 bases and J by 8 bases; unmatched bases: 5.

This clone was detected only a few times. The chain uses TRBV4-2 and TRBJ2-1, with TRBD2 matching over 7 bases. Trimming at V came to 0 bases and at J to 2 bases, leaving 7 bases not matched to a gene. Germline CDR1 LGHNA, CDR2 YNFKEQ. This CDR3 region has 17 residues. The CDR3 nucleotides are TGTGCCAGCAGCCAAGAGGCGGGGGACTTGACCTACAATGAGCAGTTCTTC. The encoded protein is CASSQEAGDLTYNEQFF.

This clone was seen only once. This sequence joins TRBV19 and TRBJ2-4; 10 bases fit TRBD1. The CDR3 is made up of 14 amino acids. After removal of 9 bases from V and 9 bases from J, the junction contained 11 bases not matched to a gene. Germline V gene lookup returns CDR1 LNHDA and CDR2 SQIVND (reference sequence). The CDR3 region has the DNA TGTGCCAGCTCCCTGGGGACAGGGGTGCTCATTCAGTACTTC. Its protein is CASSLGTGVLIQYF.

This sequence joins TRBV18 and TRBJ2-7, with D possibly matching TRBD1 (6 bases). V was cut by 2 bases and J by 3 bases, with 11 bases left in between. The CDR3 sequence is 14 residues long. CDR1 KGHSH and CDR2 LQKENI come from the germline V gene. CDR3 amino acids: CASSPNRVGYEQYF. The DNA for the CDR3 is TGTGCCAGCTCACCAAACAGGGTAGGCTACGAGCAGTACTTC.

The J gene is TRBJ1-3, the V gene TRBV27; TRBD1 agrees at 9 bases. This CDR3 contains 15 residues. With 5 bases clipped from V and 4 bases from J, the junction kept 6 bases outside the gene matches. CDR1 and CDR2 from the germline V gene are MNHEY and SMNVEV (reference sequence). In DNA form, the CDR3 reads TGTGCCAGCAGTCCAGGACAGGGGAGGGGAAACACCATATATTTT. Its protein is CASSPGQGRGNTIYF.

This chain uses TRBV27 with TRBJ2-7; tentatively, D is TRBD2 (6 bases). The CDR3 spans 15 residues. The germline V gene encodes CDR1 MNHEY and CDR2 SMNVEV (reference sequence). V was shortened by 0 bases and J by 2 bases, with 11 bases between the two germline ends. CDR3: CASSLSYPGAYEQYF. The CDR3 nucleotides read TGTGCCAGCAGTTTATCGTACCCGGGAGCCTACGAGCAGTACTTC.

This clone was detected only once. The chain links TRBV5-1 to TRBJ1-5, with TRBD1 identical over 7 bases. Unmatched junction bases numbered 5, after V lost 4 bases and J lost 1 base. In germline, CDR1 is SGHRS, CDR2 YFSETQ. This CDR3 is 15 amino acids long. CDR3 protein: CASSVTGASNQPQHF. The DNA of the CDR3 is TGCGCCAGCAGCGTTACAGGGGCAAGCAATCAGCCCCAGCATTTT.

The rearrangement links TRBV18 to TRBJ2-1, with TRBD2 matching 7 bases. Trimming removed 1 base from V and 8 bases from J; junction bases left unmatched: 20. Germline lookup yields CDR1 KGHSH and CDR2 LQKENI. The CDR3 contains 19 residues. This CDR3 is CASSPLTWEGSSFTHEQFF. DNA for the CDR3: TGTGCCAGCTCACCACTTACTTGGGAGGGGTCCTCTTTCACCCATGAGCAGTTCTTC.

This clone was detected only a few times. The chain recombines TRBV5-8 with TRBJ2-1; 12 bases align to TRBD2. The CDR3 spans 16 residues. J gave up 10 bases and V 0 bases, and 8 bases lay outside the gene matches. The germline CDR1 and CDR2 sequences are SGHTS and YDEGEE. CDR3 in amino acids: CASSLDRLAGVGEQFF. As DNA, the CDR3 is TGTGCCAGCAGCTTGGATCGACTAGCGGGAGTGGGGGAGCAGTTCTTC.

This clone was seen only a few times. This chain connects TRBV4-2 to TRBJ1-3, with 7 bases lining up with TRBD1. The germline gives CDR1 LGHNA, CDR2 YNFKEQ. With 2 bases clipped from V and 0 bases from J, the junction kept 4 bases outside the gene matches. CDR3 length equals 16 residues. CDR3 nucleotide sequence: TGTGCCAGCAGCCAAATGACAGGGATCTCTGGAAACACCATATATTTT. This sequence encodes CASSQMTGISGNTIYF.

Concerning this clone: Other DNA sequences of this sample code for an identical CDR3. V usage is TRBV27 and J usage is TRBJ2-5, with D possibly matching TRBD1 (6 bases). CDR3 length equals 14 residues. Germline V lookup: CDR1 MNHEY, CDR2 SMNVEV (reference sequence). V was pared by 1 base and J by 4 bases, with 10 bases between. CDR3 DNA: TGTGCCAGCAGTTTATGGGGCAGGGGAGAGACCCAGTACTTC. Amino acid sequence: CASSLWGRGETQYF.